These T cell receptor beta chains were read from a single sample in a study of breast tumors, draining lymph nodes, adjacent tissues. One entry per CDR3 protein results from TCRdb running MiXCR on the multiplex PCR reads. The sample holds 200,000 to 250,000 distinct CDR3 sequences, roughly a third seen once. The sample consisted of axillary lymph node tissue. The receptors were gathered from a female donor with breast cancer. Some clones in this sample may be carry-over from other donors' samples. The CDR3 runs from the conserved cysteine through the conserved F or W. The D gene is left open where the match is weak. Clone size, where shown, is once, few, many, or a class for clones that have expanded.

clone_size	v_call	d_call	j_call	cdr3_nt	cdr3_aa
.	TRBV12-3/TRBV12-4	.	TRBJ2-6	TGTGCCAGCGCAGCTGGGACGGACACCGGGGCCAACGTCCTGACTTTC	CASAAGTDTGANVLTF
many	TRBV3-1	.	TRBJ2-2	TGTGCCAGCAGCCAAGGTGCAGGGCCCGGGGAGCTGTTTTTT	CASSQGAGPGELFF
.	TRBV20-1	.	TRBJ1-6	TGCAGTGCTGGATCCGGGACGGCCGGTAATTCACCCCTCCACTTT	CSAGSGTAGNSPLHF
many	TRBV5-6	.	TRBJ2-6	TGTGCCAGCAGCGCCCTGGGGCTGGTGTCACACTCTGGGGCCAACGTCCTGACTTTC	CASSALGLVSHSGANVLTF
many	TRBV6-6	.	TRBJ1-2	TGTGCCGGCCGGGACGGGGAGCACTATGGCTACACCTTC	CAGRDGEHYGYTF
many	TRBV7-2	.	TRBJ2-7	TGTGCCAGCAGCTTAGCGTTGACTAGTCGCGAGCAGTACTTC	CASSLALTSREQYF
many	TRBV6-1	TRBD1	TRBJ2-1	TGTGCCAGCAGTGAACCACAGGGGGTCACCTACAATGAGCAGTTCTTC	CASSEPQGVTYNEQFF
.	TRBV7-8	.	TRBJ2-1	TGTGCCAGCAGTCCAGGGAGGTTCGAGCAGTTCTTC	CASSPGRFEQFF
many	TRBV5-5	TRBD1	TRBJ2-2	TGTGCCAGCAGCAAGGAGGACAGGGGGCTTGCCGGGGAGCTGTTTTTT	CASSKEDRGLAGELFF
many	TRBV6-5	.	TRBJ1-5	TGTGCCAGCAGTACAGGGTCGGTGAATCAGCCCCAGCATTTT	CASSTGSVNQPQHF
many	TRBV10-1	.	TRBJ2-7	TGCGCCAGCAGTGAGGGATCCGGCGAGCAGTACTTC	CASSEGSGEQYF
few	TRBV5-4	.	TRBJ2-4	TGTGCCAGCAGTTCCCGCGGGACAGACAAAAACATTCAGTACTTC	CASSSRGTDKNIQYF
many	TRBV5-1	.	TRBJ2-7	TGCGCCAGCAGCCTAGGGGACGCGACCTACGAGCAGTACTTC	CASSLGDATYEQYF
.	TRBV6-1	TRBD1	TRBJ2-1	TGTGCCAGCAGAGGACAGGCGGAGCAGTTCTTC	CASRGQAEQFF